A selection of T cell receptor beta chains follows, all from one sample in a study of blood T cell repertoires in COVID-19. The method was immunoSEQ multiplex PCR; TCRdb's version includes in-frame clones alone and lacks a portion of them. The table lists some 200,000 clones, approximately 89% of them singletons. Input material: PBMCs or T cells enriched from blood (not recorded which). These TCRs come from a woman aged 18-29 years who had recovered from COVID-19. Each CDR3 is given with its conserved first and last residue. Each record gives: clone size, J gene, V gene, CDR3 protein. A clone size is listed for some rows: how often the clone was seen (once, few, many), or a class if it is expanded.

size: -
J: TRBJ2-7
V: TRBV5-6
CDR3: CASSLSGIGYEQYF

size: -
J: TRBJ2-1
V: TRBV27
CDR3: CASSPDRDDEQFF

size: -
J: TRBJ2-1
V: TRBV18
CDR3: CASSPLRSVRLASRYNEQFF

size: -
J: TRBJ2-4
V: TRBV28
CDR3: CASSRLGQGAQNIQYF

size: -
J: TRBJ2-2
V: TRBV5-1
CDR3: CASSSDRGRVTGELFF

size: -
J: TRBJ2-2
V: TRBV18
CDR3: CASSPRTSGISTGELFF

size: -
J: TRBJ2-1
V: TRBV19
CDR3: CASSEGPGTRPNEQFF

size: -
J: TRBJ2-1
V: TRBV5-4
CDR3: CASSLELANEQFF

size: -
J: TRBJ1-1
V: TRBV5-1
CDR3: CASRLLQGYTEAFF

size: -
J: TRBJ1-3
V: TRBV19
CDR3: CASSIAPGSGGNTIYF

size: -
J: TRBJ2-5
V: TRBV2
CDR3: CASSLDRGLQETQYF

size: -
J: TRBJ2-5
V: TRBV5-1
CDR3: CASSSPRLEETQYF

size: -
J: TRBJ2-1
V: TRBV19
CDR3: CASSRAAAYNEQFF

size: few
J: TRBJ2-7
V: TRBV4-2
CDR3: CASSQELPSGGYEQYF

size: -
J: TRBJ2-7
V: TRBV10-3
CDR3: CAISATRVDEQYF

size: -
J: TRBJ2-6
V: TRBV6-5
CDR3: CASRAASGANVLTF

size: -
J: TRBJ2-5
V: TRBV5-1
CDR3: CASSLESGQYYTQYF

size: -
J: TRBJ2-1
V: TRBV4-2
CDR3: CASSQGGGLGQFF

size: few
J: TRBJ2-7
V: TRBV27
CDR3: CASSFGGQGAYEQYF

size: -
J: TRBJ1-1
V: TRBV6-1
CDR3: CASSESAGKATEAFF

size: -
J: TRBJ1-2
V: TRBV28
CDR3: CASSERPGTDYGYTF

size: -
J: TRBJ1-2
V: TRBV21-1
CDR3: CASSRGRSPLYGYTF